This section outlines one T cell receptor (beta chain) sequence together with its context. The data were produced by immunoSEQ multiplex PCR, yet TCRdb's version contains in-frame clones alone and is incomplete. Here the sample spans around 68,000 clones, 95% to 98% being singletons. The sample comes from a study of technical replicates of blood from a few donors. The clonotype originates from a human donor in good health. The sequenced material came from T cells isolated from PBMCs.

CDR3 nucleotides: TGTGCCAGTTACCAGGGGTTCAACTATGGCTACACCTTC. It translates to CASYQGFNYGYTF. The J gene is TRBJ1-2, the V gene TRBV19; TRBD1 might be the D (6 bases). Germline values: CDR1 LNHDA, CDR2 SQIVND (reference sequence). This CDR3 is 13 amino acids long. The V end lost 8 bases, the J end lost 2 bases, and 12 bases lay between the germline ends.